Listed here are 20 T cell receptor beta chains from one sample, sequenced in a study of shared clonotypes between healthy human individuals. TCRdb's copy holds only in-frame clones and misses some; the assay was immunoSEQ multiplex PCR. The top ten clones hold 0.36% of a sample with about 2.4 million clones, roughly 93% of them seen once. The sample comprised naive CD4+ T cells from PBMCs. The subset denotes: CD45RA+ positively selected. The origin of the receptors is a man in his late teens or twenties in good health. Some clones in this sample may be carry-over from other donors' samples.

The J gene is TRBJ2-7, the V gene TRBV28; 8 positions match TRBD2. The CDR3 contains 16 residues. J was trimmed by 6 bases and V by 3 bases; bases with no gene match: 13. CDR1 is MDHEN and CDR2 is SYDVKM in the germline V gene. The CDR3 sequence: CASSLVKGLGMAEQYF. The CDR3 DNA is TGTGCCAGCAGTTTGGTAAAGGGACTAGGGATGGCCGAGCAGTACTTC.

The table lists this clone with a count of one. The chain joins TRBV6-5 to TRBJ2-1, with TRBD2 as a possible D gene (7 bases). CDR3 length: 15 residues. Germline V gene data show CDR1 as MNHEY and CDR2 as SVGAGI. V was trimmed by 1 base and J by 9 bases, leaving 16 bases between them. As DNA, the CDR3 is TGTGCCAGCAGTTACTTCGCTACGGGGGGCCGTGAGCAGTTCTTC. This translates into CASSYFATGGREQFF.

The chain combines TRBV5-4 with TRBJ2-3; a weak D match, TRBD2 (5 bases). Trimming stripped 4 bases from V and 3 bases from J, with 9 bases between. The CDR3 is 13 amino acids. Germline V CDR1 and CDR2: SGHNT, YYREEE (reference sequence). CDR3 in DNA: TGTGCCAGCAGCCGAGGGCTGACAGATACGCAGTATTTT. Amino acids: CASSRGLTDTQYF.

This clone was found a few times. The chain employs TRBV11-2 and TRBJ1-5; D uncertain. The length of the CDR3 is 13 residues. Trimming shortened V by 0 bases and J by 7 bases, and 7 bases separated the two germline ends. Per the germline V gene, CDR1 is SGHAT and CDR2 is FQNNGV. The CDR3 is CASSLEPRQPQHF. CDR3 DNA: TGTGCCAGCAGCTTAGAGCCCAGGCAGCCCCAGCATTTT.

The chain has TRBV4-3 and TRBJ1-2; TRBD1 agrees at 8 bases. V shed 2 bases and J 0 bases; nucleotides not matched to a gene: 5. This CDR3 is built from 16 residues. CDR1 LGHNA and CDR2 YSLEER come from the germline V gene. The CDR3 DNA follows: TGCGCCAGCAGCCAACCCGGACAGGGCACTAACTATGGCTACACCTTC. Its protein is CASSQPGQGTNYGYTF.

V usage is TRBV18 and J usage is TRBJ2-1, with 11 bases aligning to TRBD2. V lost 4 bases and J lost 5; bases outside the gene matches: 4. The CDR3 has 15 residues. CDR1 is KGHSH and CDR2 is LQKENI in the germline V gene. CDR3 in amino acids: CASSLGLAGNNEQFF. DNA of the CDR3: TGTGCCAGCTCACTCGGACTAGCGGGCAACAATGAGCAGTTCTTC.

V is TRBV6-5 and J is TRBJ2-7; a possible D gene is TRBD1 (8 bases). Per the germline V gene, CDR1 is MNHEY and CDR2 is SVGAGI. The CDR3 contains 13 residues. V shed 5 bases and J shed 4 bases, with 12 bases lying between them. The CDR3 loop is CASSKQGGYEQYF. CDR3 in DNA: TGTGCCAGCAGTAAACAGGGGGGGTACGAGCAGTACTTC.

V gene TRBV7-8 combines with J gene TRBJ1-1, with D possibly being TRBD1 (5 bases). Germline-derived CDR1 and CDR2 are SGHVS and FQNEAQ. The V gene lost 3 bases and the J gene lost 5 bases, with 13 bases spanning the gap. The length of the CDR3 is 14 residues. The CDR3 loop is CASSFPGLGTEAFF. CDR3 coding DNA: TGTGCCAGCAGCTTCCCAGGGTTGGGAACTGAAGCTTTCTTT.

J is TRBJ1-4 and V is TRBV28, with no clear D. The V end was cut by 5 bases, the J end by 8 bases, with 6 bases between. This CDR3 region has 11 residues. Germline V CDR1 and CDR2: MDHEN, SYDVKM. The CDR3 is CASSVKEKLFF. The DNA of the CDR3 is TGTGCCAGCAGTGTGAAGGAAAAACTGTTTTTT.

As concerns this clone: Other DNA sequences in the same sample also yield this CDR3. The chain carries TRBV5-1 and TRBJ2-1; the match to TRBD2 covers 11 bases. Germline V CDR1 and CDR2: SGHRS, YFSETQ. CDR3 length: 15 residues. Germline trimming cut 4 bases from V and 4 bases from J; bases unmatched to any gene: 4. The CDR3 here is CASSPGLAVYNEQFF. Written as DNA, the CDR3 is TGCGCCAGCAGCCCGGGACTAGCGGTATACAATGAGCAGTTCTTC.

The chain has TRBV27 and TRBJ2-6; 7 positions match TRBD1. Germline lookup yields CDR1 MNHEY and CDR2 SMNVEV (reference sequence). CDR3 length: 13 amino acids. Trimming cost V 4 bases and J 10 bases; bases outside gene matches: 4. The CDR3: CASSYRDRNVLTF. The CDR3 DNA follows: TGTGCCAGCAGTTACCGGGACAGAAACGTCCTGACTTTC. Variable domain in full (rest from reference TRBV27 and TRBJ2-6): EAQVTQNPRYLITVTGKKLTVTCSQNMNHEYMSWYRQDPGLGLRQIYYSMNVEVTDKGDVPEGYKVSRKEKRNFPLILESPSPNQTSLYFCASSYRDRNVLTFGAGSRLTVL.

The rearrangement uses TRBV5-8 and TRBJ2-6, with D unclear. CDR1 and CDR2 from the germline V gene are SGHTS and YDEGEE. V was clipped by 2 bases and J by 0 bases, with 0 bases between them. The CDR3 is made up of 13 amino acids. As DNA, the CDR3 is TGTGCCAGCAGCTTCTCTGGGGCCAACGTCCTGACTTTC. Its protein is CASSFSGANVLTF. The whole variable domain, filled in from reference TRBV5-8 and TRBJ2-6, reads EAGVTQSPTHLIKTRGQQATLRCSPISGHTSVYWYQQALGLGLQFLLWYDEGEERNRGNFPPRFSGRQFPNYSSELNVNALELEDSALYLCASSFSGANVLTFGAGSRLTVL.

V and J are TRBV27 and TRBJ2-5; no clear D. Trimming stripped 3 bases from V and 5 bases from J, with 13 bases between. The CDR3 consists of 14 residues. Germline CDR1 reads MNHEY; CDR2 reads SMNVEV (reference sequence). This chain's CDR3 is CASSLIAPYETQYF. The DNA of the CDR3 is TGTGCCAGCAGTTTGATAGCACCCTATGAGACCCAGTACTTC.

The rearrangement links TRBV2 to TRBJ2-5; 9 nucleotides align to TRBD2. This CDR3 has 15 amino acids. Trimming took 7 bases from V and 5 from J; bases not matched to a gene: 11. The germline V gene has CDR1 SNHLY and CDR2 FYNNEI. The CDR3 protein is CASIRRIAGAETQYF. DNA of the CDR3: TGTGCCAGCATACGAAGAATAGCGGGAGCGGAGACCCAGTACTTC.

Comment on this clone: Since no conserved phenylalanine or tryptophan closes the CDR3, a read error is the likely cause. The genes are TRBV27 and TRBJ1-2, with D possibly being TRBD1 (6 bases). With 5 bases removed from V and 2 bases from J, the gap between germline ends came to 21 bases. There are 17 residues in the CDR3. In germline, CDR1 is MNHEY, CDR2 SMNVEV (reference sequence). The CDR3 bases are TGTGCCAGCAGTCGATCCGGGACTTATAGGGGGAACTATGGCTACACCCTC. Translating it yields CASSRSGTYRGNYGYTL.

On this clone itself: Distinct nucleotide sequences in the sample also encode this CDR3. The chain links TRBV6-5 to TRBJ1-5, with 8 positions matching TRBD1. Per germline, CDR1 MNHEY and CDR2 SVGAGI. The junction had 7 bases not matched to a gene; V was cut back by 6 bases and J by 6 bases. The CDR3 is 14 amino acids. The CDR3 DNA is TGTGCCAGCAGACCAGACAGGGGAGGTCAGCCCCAGCATTTT. Amino acids: CASRPDRGGQPQHF.

The gene calls are TRBV28 and TRBJ1-2, with 8 bases identical to TRBD1. V shed 2 bases and J 7 bases; nucleotides not matched to a gene: 9. The CDR3 is 15 residues long. The germline V gene has CDR1 MDHEN and CDR2 SYDVKM. In DNA form, the CDR3 reads TGTGCCAGCAGTTTAACAGGGGCCAGGGGGCGTGGCTACACCTTC. Protein product: CASSLTGARGRGYTF.

The V and J genes are TRBV12-5 and TRBJ1-5; weak D call: TRBD1 (5 bases). Trimming stripped 6 bases from V and 0 bases from J, with 15 bases between. The germline V gene encodes CDR1 LGHNT and CDR2 FRNRAP. This CDR3 comprises 16 residues. In DNA form, the CDR3 reads TGTGCTAGTGGCCCACCCCAGACAGATAGCAATCAGCCCCAGCATTTT. This gives the protein CASGPPQTDSNQPQHF.

The chain recombines TRBV27 with TRBJ1-4; D unclear. The V gene lost 5 bases and the J gene lost 3 bases, with 13 bases spanning the gap. The CDR3 runs to 15 residues. CDR1 is MNHEY and CDR2 is SMNVEV in the germline V gene (reference sequence). CDR3 nucleotides: TGTGCCAGCAGTCGCGACACCCGGGCTAATGAAAAACTGTTTTTT. It encodes CASSRDTRANEKLFF. Using reference TRBV27 and TRBJ1-4 for the parts outside the CDR3, the full variable domain is EAQVTQNPRYLITVTGKKLTVTCSQNMNHEYMSWYRQDPGLGLRQIYYSMNVEVTDKGDVPEGYKVSRKEKRNFPLILESPSPNQTSLYFCASSRDTRANEKLFFGSGTQLSVL.

This chain joins TRBV11-2 and TRBJ2-7; TRBD1 agrees at 8 bases. The CDR3 has 11 amino acids. Losses at the gene ends were 7 bases for V and 6 bases for J; bases not matched to a gene: 2. Germline V gene sequence: CDR1 SGHAT, CDR2 FQNNGV. CDR3 region: CASTGGIEQYF. The CDR3 DNA follows: TGTGCCAGCACAGGGGGCATCGAGCAGTACTTC.